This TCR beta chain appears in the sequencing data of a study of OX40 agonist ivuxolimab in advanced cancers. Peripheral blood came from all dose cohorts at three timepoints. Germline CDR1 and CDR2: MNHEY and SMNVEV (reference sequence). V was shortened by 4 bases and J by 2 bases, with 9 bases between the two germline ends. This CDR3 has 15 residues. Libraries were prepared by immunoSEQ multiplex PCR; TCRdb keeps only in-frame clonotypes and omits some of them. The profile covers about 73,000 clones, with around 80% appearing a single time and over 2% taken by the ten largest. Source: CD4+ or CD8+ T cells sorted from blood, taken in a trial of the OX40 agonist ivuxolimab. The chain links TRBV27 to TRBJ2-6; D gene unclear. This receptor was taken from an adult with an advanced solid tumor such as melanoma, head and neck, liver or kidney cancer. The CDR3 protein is CASSSASTGANVLTF. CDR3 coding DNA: TGTGCCAGCAGTTCAGCATCTACTGGGGCCAACGTCCTGACTTTC.